The rows below give T cell receptor beta chains drawn from one sample of a study of blood T cell repertoires in COVID-19. Produced via immunoSEQ multiplex PCR; TCRdb's table is partial and in-frame only. Of 140,000 or so clones in the sample, around 84% were seen once. Sequencing was carried out using peripheral blood. These receptors were taken from a human donor with acute or convalescent COVID-19. The donor label of this sample is uncertain. Both conserved end residues are part of each CDR3. The D gene is left open where the match is weak. Clone size is shown for a subset of rows, as once, few, many or a class of expanded clone.

abundance	j_gene	v_gene	d_gene	CDR3nt	CDR3aa
.	TRBJ2-1	TRBV7-2	.	TGTGCCAGCAGCTTACCGATCGGTGAGCAGTTCTTC	CASSLPIGEQFF
few	TRBJ2-2	TRBV5-4	TRBD2	TGTGCCAGCAGCGCGGGACTAGCGGGAGTCGACACCGGGGAGCTGTTTTTT	CASSAGLAGVDTGELFF
.	TRBJ2-3	TRBV5-4	TRBD2	TGTGCCAGCAGCTCCGCTAGCGGGAACACAGATACGCAGTATTTT	CASSSASGNTDTQYF
.	TRBJ2-1	TRBV5-5	.	TGTGCCAGCAGCTTGAACCCAGGGGACAATGAGCAGTTCTTC	CASSLNPGDNEQFF
.	TRBJ1-2	TRBV30	.	TGTGCCTGGACCTCAGGGGATGGCTACACCTTC	CAWTSGDGYTF
.	TRBJ2-2	TRBV10-3	.	TGTGCCATCAGTGAACACGCTGGAGGGCTGAACACCGGGGAGCTGTTTTTT	CAISEHAGGLNTGELFF
.	TRBJ1-1	TRBV28	TRBD1	TGTGCCAGCAGCCAGGGGACAGCTAACACTGAAGCTTTCTTT	CASSQGTANTEAFF
.	TRBJ2-1	TRBV9	TRBD2	TGTGCCAGCAGCGCGACCGGGACTAGCGGGAGAAATGAGCAGTTCTTC	CASSATGTSGRNEQFF
.	TRBJ2-3	TRBV4-3	TRBD2	TGCGCCAGCAGCCCCTCTGCGGGAGGGTTTAGTGCAGATACGCAGTATTTT	CASSPSAGGFSADTQYF
.	TRBJ1-5	TRBV6-5	.	TGTGCCAGCAGTTCCCGACCGACAGACCAGCCCCAGCATTTT	CASSSRPTDQPQHF
.	TRBJ1-5	TRBV7-2	TRBD1	TGTGCCAGCAGCTTAGGGGGACAGCCACATCAGCCCCAGCATTTT	CASSLGGQPHQPQHF
.	TRBJ1-3	TRBV7-6	TRBD1	TGTGCCAGCAGCGCAAAAGACAGGGCATCTGGAAACACCATATATTTT	CASSAKDRASGNTIYF
few	TRBJ1-6	TRBV7-8	.	TGTGCCAGCAGCTTAAGTTCTGGGGGCGCTTTCGATTCACCCCTCCACTTT	CASSLSSGGAFDSPLHF
.	TRBJ2-3	TRBV12-3/TRBV12-4	.	TGTGCCAGCAGTTTGGGGCCGTATACGCAGTATTTT	CASSLGPYTQYF